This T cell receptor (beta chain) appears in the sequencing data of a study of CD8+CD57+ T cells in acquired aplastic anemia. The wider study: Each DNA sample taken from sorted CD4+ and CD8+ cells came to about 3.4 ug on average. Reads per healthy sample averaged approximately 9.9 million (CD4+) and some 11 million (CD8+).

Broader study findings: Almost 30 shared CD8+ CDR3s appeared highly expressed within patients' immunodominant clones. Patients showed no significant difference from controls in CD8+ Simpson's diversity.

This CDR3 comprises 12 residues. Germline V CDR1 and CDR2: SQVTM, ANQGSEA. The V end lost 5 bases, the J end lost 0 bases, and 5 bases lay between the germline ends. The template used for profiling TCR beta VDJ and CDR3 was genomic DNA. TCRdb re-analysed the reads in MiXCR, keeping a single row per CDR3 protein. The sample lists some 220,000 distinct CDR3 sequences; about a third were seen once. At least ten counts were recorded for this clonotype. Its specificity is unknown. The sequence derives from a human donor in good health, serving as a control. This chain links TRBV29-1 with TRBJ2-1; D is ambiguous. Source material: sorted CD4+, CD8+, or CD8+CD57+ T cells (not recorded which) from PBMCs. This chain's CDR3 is CSVSGSYNEQFF. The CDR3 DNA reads TGCAGCGTTTCAGGCTCCTACAATGAGCAGTTCTTC.